This TCR beta chain was found in a study of cytomegalovirus exposure and HLA in healthy donors. Overall study findings and caveats: Most CMV-associated TCR beta chains appeared HLA-restricted in a later analysis.

As regards this clone: The target antigen is unknown.

With 60 Vbeta and 13 Jbeta primers, the PCR was carried out. Profiled with immunoSEQ multiplex PCR; TCRdb holds only in-frame clones, not every one. This table holds roughly 100,000 clones, 70% to 85% found once. J was trimmed by 4 bases and V by 4 bases; bases with no gene match: 0. Germline V gene sequence: CDR1 SQVTM, CDR2 ANQGSEA. The CDR3 contains 12 residues. Sequenced sample: PBMCs. This sequence was found in a woman in her late teens or twenties in good health and CMV-seropositive. The rearrangement joins TRBV29-1 to TRBJ2-5; TRBD2 aligns across 10 bases. The chain's CDR3 is CSVGLAGETQYF. The CDR3 DNA reads TGCAGCGTTGGACTAGCGGGAGAGACCCAGTACTTC.